This TCR beta chain is from a study of cytomegalovirus exposure and HLA in healthy donors. On this clone itself: The antigen is unknown.

General study findings and limits: A later analysis by the authors found several of the most significant clusters apparently linked to common viral pathogens. Listed as cytomegalovirus-associated were over 150 TCR beta chains. Highly shared variants forming one cluster were likely a sequencing artifact.

PCR was performed using 60 Vbeta and 13 Jbeta primers. Some clones are missing from TCRdb's copy, which holds only in-frame ones; the method was immunoSEQ multiplex PCR. The table includes 85,000 to 130,000 clones, roughly 9.1% detected once. The CDR3 spans 13 residues. Trimming removed 6 bases from V and 1 base from J, with 9 bases in between. In germline, CDR1 is MNHEY, CDR2 SMNVEV (reference sequence). The chain is built from TRBV27 and TRBJ1-1; possible D gene TRBD1, 5 bases. The clonotype originates from a middle-aged man in good health and CMV-seropositive. The sample taken for sequencing was PBMCs. The CDR3 coding sequence is TGTGCCAGCAGGCGCGGGACGAACACTGAAGCTTTCTTT. It encodes CASRRGTNTEAFF.